This TCR beta chain was captured in a study of cytomegalovirus exposure and HLA in healthy donors. The study's findings and limits: Follow-up analysis seemed to connect common viral pathogens with several of the most significant clusters identified.

Deletions cut 5 bases from V and 7 bases from J, with 10 bases between. Germline V gene sequence: CDR1 SGHRS, CDR2 YFSETQ. The CDR3 has 12 amino acids. Primers: 60 Vbeta forward and 13 Jbeta reverse. Profiled with immunoSEQ multiplex PCR; TCRdb holds only in-frame clones, not every one. This sample yields around 77,000 clones, of which approximately 78% are seen a single time; about 3.5% belongs to the top ten. Comment on this clone: Antigen: not known.

The clonotype originates from a man aged 40-55 years in good health and CMV-seronegative. What was sequenced was PBMCs. The rearrangement links TRBV5-1 to TRBJ2-1; D may be TRBD2 (5 bases). In DNA form, the CDR3 reads TGCGCCAGCAGACTAGATGGTAATGAGCAGTTCTTC. The encoded protein is CASRLDGNEQFF.